Listed below are T cell receptor beta chains from one sample, sequenced in a study of OX40 agonist ivuxolimab in advanced cancers. Using immunoSEQ multiplex PCR, the repertoire was profiled, and TCRdb retains in-frame clones only, with some absent. The sample has about 61,000 clones, about 88% seen once; the top ten hold about 1.2%. The sample in question was CD4+ or CD8+ T cells sorted from blood, obtained in a trial of the OX40 agonist ivuxolimab. The receptor set was obtained from an adult with an advanced solid tumor such as melanoma, head and neck, liver or kidney cancer. The CDR3 runs from the conserved cysteine through the conserved F or W. The D gene is left open where the match is weak.

V	D	J	CDR3	DNA
TRBV7-9	TRBD1	TRBJ2-7	CASRPGTGTYEQYF	TGTGCCAGCAGGCCCGGGACAGGGACCTACGAGCAGTACTTC
TRBV2	-	TRBJ1-2	CASSEARTVSGYTF	TGTGCCAGCAGTGAAGCCAGGACGGTCTCGGGCTACACCTTC
TRBV27	-	TRBJ2-7	CASRTGPTEQYF	TGTGCCAGCAGGACAGGTCCTACAGAGCAGTACTTC
TRBV5-1	-	TRBJ1-4	CASRLSWDIEKLFF	TGCGCCAGCAGGTTGTCCTGGGACATTGAAAAACTGTTTTTT
TRBV5-5	-	TRBJ2-7	CASSSIFEQYF	TGTGCCAGCAGCTCCATCTTCGAGCAGTACTTC
TRBV27	-	TRBJ1-1	CASSFVPNTEAFF	TGTGCCAGCAGTTTCGTGCCGAACACTGAAGCTTTCTTT
TRBV5-1	-	TRBJ2-7	CASMDGGGMNYEQYF	TGCGCCAGCATGGATGGCGGAGGGATGAACTACGAGCAGTACTTC
TRBV12-5	-	TRBJ2-7	CASGLGSPYYEQYF	TGTGCTAGTGGTTTGGGGAGTCCATACTACGAGCAGTACTTC
TRBV27	TRBD2	TRBJ2-7	CASSTPGLAGGRKGEQYF	TGTGCCAGCAGCACGCCGGGACTAGCGGGGGGACGAAAGGGCGAGCAGTACTTC
TRBV7-8	TRBD1	TRBJ2-7	CASSFTGARNEQYF	TGTGCCAGCAGCTTTACAGGGGCTCGAAACGAGCAGTACTTC